A single sample is the source of the 9 T cell receptor beta chains below, sequenced in a study of response to subunit inactivated influenza vaccine. TCRdb ran MiXCR on the RT-PCR reads and lists one entry per CDR3 protein. The sample lists approximately 500,000 distinct CDR3 sequences, around 13% occurring once. The input for sequencing was PBMCs from blood, taken 40 to 50 days after vaccination. Source of these receptors: a man aged 50-60 years who received an inactivated influenza vaccine.

The V call is TRBV7-2, the J call TRBJ1-2; D might be TRBD1 (6 bases). Trimming removed 1 base from V and 10 bases from J, with 13 bases in between. Looked up from germline, CDR1 is SGHTA and CDR2 is FQGNSA. The CDR3 extends over 13 amino acids. The CDR3: CASSLGKGGVYTF. For the CDR3, the DNA is TGTGCCAGCAGCTTAGGCAAAGGGGGGGTCTACACCTTC.

This clonotype has only a few counts. The rearrangement joins TRBV29-1 to TRBJ2-7; D may be TRBD1 (6 bases). CDR3 length equals 11 residues. Trimming stripped 6 bases from V and 5 bases from J, with 11 bases between. The germline CDR1 and CDR2 sequences are SQVTM and ANQGSEA. CDR3 residues: CSVSTGNEQYF. Written as DNA, the CDR3 is TGCAGCGTAAGTACAGGGAACGAGCAGTACTTC.

This clonotype was counted between two and nine times. The chain links TRBV7-8 to TRBJ2-2; 11 positions agree with TRBD1. Germline trimming cut 2 bases from V and 5 bases from J; bases unmatched to any gene: 7. Per germline, CDR1 SGHVS and CDR2 FQNEAQ. This CDR3 has 17 amino acids. As DNA, the CDR3 is TGTGCCAGCAGCTTACCCCGGACAGGGGGCGCGACCGGGGAGCTGTTTTTT. The encoded protein is CASSLPRTGGATGELFF.

This clonotype was counted at least ten times. This chain joins TRBV6-5 and TRBJ2-1; no clear D. Germline V gene sequence: CDR1 MNHEY, CDR2 SVGAGI. This CDR3 region has 11 residues. V was pared by 7 bases and J by 11 bases, with 12 bases between. The CDR3 DNA follows: TGTGCCAGCACTCTTGTAGGGCAGCAGTTCTTC. Amino acid sequence: CASTLVGQQFF.

The chain carries TRBV7-2 and TRBJ2-3; 11 bases map to TRBD2. CDR1 SGHTA and CDR2 FQGNSA come from the germline V gene. With V trimmed by 5 bases and J by 0 bases, 7 bases remained unmatched. The CDR3 length is 17 residues. CDR3 bases: TGTGCCAGCAGCACCCGGACTAGCGGGCTTAGCACAGATACGCAGTATTTT. This gives the protein CASSTRTSGLSTDTQYF.

The chain has TRBV7-2 and TRBJ2-2; D call uncertain. This CDR3 region has 17 residues. Germline V CDR1 and CDR2: SGHTA, FQGNSA. Deletions cut 5 bases from V and 5 bases from J, with 21 bases between. CDR3 sequence: CASSPALALAETGELFF. Here the CDR3 DNA reads TGTGCCAGCAGCCCTGCCCTGGCGCTCGCAGAAACCGGGGAGCTGTTTTTT.

The gene calls are TRBV11-2 and TRBJ2-1; TRBD2 agrees at 9 bases. The germline V gene encodes CDR1 SGHAT and CDR2 FQNNGV. This CDR3 has 15 amino acids. V gave up 1 base and J gave up 7 bases; unmatched junction bases: 5. CDR3 protein: CASSLVGLAFNEQFF. CDR3 nucleotides: TGTGCCAGCAGCTTAGTAGGACTAGCGTTTAATGAGCAGTTCTTC.

The chain combines TRBV7-9 with TRBJ2-4, with no clear D. This CDR3 contains 13 residues. Germline loops: CDR1 SEHNR, CDR2 FQNEAQ (reference sequence). With 5 bases removed from V and 8 bases from J, the gap between germline ends came to 13 bases. CDR3 nucleotide sequence: TGTGCCAGCAGCCCCCCTAACTGGGACATTCAGTACTTC. It yields the protein CASSPPNWDIQYF.

The chain is built from TRBV5-1 and TRBJ1-3; unclear D gene. CDR1 is SGHRS, CDR2 YFSETQ, per germline. The CDR3 totals 14 residues. V shed 4 bases and J shed 4 bases, with 12 bases lying between them. CDR3 residues: CASSVGPAGNTIYF. As DNA, the CDR3 is TGCGCCAGCAGCGTGGGCCCGGCAGGAAACACCATATATTTT.